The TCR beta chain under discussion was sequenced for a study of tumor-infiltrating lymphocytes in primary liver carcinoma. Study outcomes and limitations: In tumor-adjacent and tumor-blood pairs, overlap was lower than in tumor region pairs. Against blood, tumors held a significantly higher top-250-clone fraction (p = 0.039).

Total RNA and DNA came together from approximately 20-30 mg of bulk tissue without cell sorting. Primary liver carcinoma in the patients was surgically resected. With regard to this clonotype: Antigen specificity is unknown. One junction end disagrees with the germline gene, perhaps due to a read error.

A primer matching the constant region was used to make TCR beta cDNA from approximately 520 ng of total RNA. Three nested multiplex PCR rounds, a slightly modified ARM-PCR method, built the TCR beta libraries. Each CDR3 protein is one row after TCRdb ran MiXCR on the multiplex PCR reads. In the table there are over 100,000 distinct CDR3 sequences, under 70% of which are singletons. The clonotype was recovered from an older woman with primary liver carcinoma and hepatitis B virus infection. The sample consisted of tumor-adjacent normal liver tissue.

The CDR3 spells CCVEEGSTGELFF. CDR3 in DNA: TGTTGCGTTGAAGAGGGGTCCACCGGGGAGCTGTTTTTT. J is TRBJ2-2 and V is TRBV29-1; D tentatively fits TRBD1 or TRBD2 (5 bases each). Germline CDR1 and CDR2: SQVTM and ANQGSEA. The CDR3 is made up of 13 amino acids.